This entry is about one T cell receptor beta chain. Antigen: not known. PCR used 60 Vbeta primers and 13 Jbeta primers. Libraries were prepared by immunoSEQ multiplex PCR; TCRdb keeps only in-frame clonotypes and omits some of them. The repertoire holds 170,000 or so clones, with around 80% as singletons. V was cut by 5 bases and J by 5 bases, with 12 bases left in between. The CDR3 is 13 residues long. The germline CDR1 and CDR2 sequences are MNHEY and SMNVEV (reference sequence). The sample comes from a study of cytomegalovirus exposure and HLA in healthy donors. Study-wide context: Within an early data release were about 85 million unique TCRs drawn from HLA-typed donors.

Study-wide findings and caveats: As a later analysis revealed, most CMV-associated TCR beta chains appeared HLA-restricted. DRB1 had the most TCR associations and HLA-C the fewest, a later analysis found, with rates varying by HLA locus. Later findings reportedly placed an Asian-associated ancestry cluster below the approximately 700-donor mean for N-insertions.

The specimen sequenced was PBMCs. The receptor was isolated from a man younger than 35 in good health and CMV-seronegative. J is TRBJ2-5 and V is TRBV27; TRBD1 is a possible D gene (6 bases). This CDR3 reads CASSRMRGETQYF. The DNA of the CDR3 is TGTGCCAGCAGTCGGATGAGGGGGGAGACCCAGTACTTC.